Below are 14 T cell receptor beta chains sequenced from a single sample in a study of blood T cell repertoires in COVID-19. The assay was immunoSEQ multiplex PCR, and TCRdb's table has in-frame clones only and misses some. The sample gives about 220,000 clones, 65% to 90% of which show up once; over 2% is in the top ten. The sample was peripheral blood. These receptors all stem from a woman aged 70 to 79 with COVID-19, enrolled during active disease.

CDR3 DNA: TGTGCCAGCTCCCCCACGGGGGACAGTTCCTACGAGCAGTACTTC. Translation: CASSPTGDSSYEQYF. The chain links TRBV18 to TRBJ2-7; maybe TRBD1 (7 bases). The CDR3 is made up of 15 amino acids. The germline V gene encodes CDR1 KGHSH and CDR2 LQKENI. V was cut by 6 bases and J by 1 base, with 16 bases left in between.

The chain joins TRBV5-8 to TRBJ2-7; 9 positions agree with TRBD2. The ends lost 0 bases at V and 3 bases at J; junction bases unmatched: 10. CDR1 is SGHTS, CDR2 YDEGEE, per germline. The CDR3 totals 17 residues. The CDR3 DNA is TGTGCCAGCAGCTTGGATTTTGCGGGAGGGCAAAACTACGAGCAGTACTTC. Its protein is CASSLDFAGGQNYEQYF.

The chain recombines TRBV27 with TRBJ2-7; 10 bases are shared with TRBD1. The CDR3 totals 18 residues. Unmatched junction bases numbered 17, after V lost 4 bases and J lost 5 bases. Germline V gene sequence: CDR1 MNHEY, CDR2 SMNVEV (reference sequence). CDR3 region: CASSSRGTGDLLVHEQYF. The CDR3 region has the DNA TGTGCCAGCAGTTCCCGCGGGACAGGGGACCTCTTAGTGCACGAGCAGTACTTC.

The chain couples TRBV18 to TRBJ1-2; 8 nucleotides match TRBD1. J was trimmed by 2 bases and V by 3 bases; bases with no gene match: 8. Germline loops: CDR1 KGHSH, CDR2 LQKENI. This CDR3 is 16 amino acids long. This chain's CDR3 is CASSPSGQGQNYGYTF. In nucleotides, the CDR3 is TGTGCCAGCTCACCTTCCGGACAGGGACAGAACTATGGCTACACCTTC.

The chain carries TRBV13 and TRBJ1-6; D is unclear. Germline CDR1 PRHDT, CDR2 FYEKMQ (reference sequence). The CDR3 length is 12 residues. V gave up 6 bases and J gave up 7 bases, with 7 bases separating them. This chain's CDR3 is CASRVQNSPLHF. As DNA, the CDR3 is TGTGCCAGCAGGGTTCAGAATTCACCCCTCCACTTT. Full variable domain (remainder filled in from reference TRBV13 and TRBJ1-6): AAGVIQSPRHLIKEKRETATLKCYPIPRHDTVYWYQQGPGQDPQFLISFYEKMQSDKGSIPDRFSAQQFSDYHSELNMSSLELGDSALYFCASRVQNSPLHFGNGTRLTVT.

The chain links TRBV6-6 to TRBJ1-2; perhaps TRBD1 as D (5 bases). Trimming removed 5 bases from V and 8 bases from J, with 12 bases in between. Germline-derived CDR1 and CDR2 are MNHNY and SVGAGI (reference sequence). The CDR3 runs to 12 residues. CDR3 loop: CASSAGGEGYTF. The CDR3 DNA is TGTGCCAGCAGTGCCGGGGGGGAAGGCTACACCTTC.

This sequence joins TRBV19 and TRBJ1-2, with 7 bases aligning to TRBD1. The CDR3 spans 14 residues. Germline assignment: CDR1 LNHDA and CDR2 SQIVND (reference sequence). V shed 4 bases and J 6 bases; nucleotides not matched to a gene: 8. CDR3 region: CASSTSDRRDGYTF. In DNA form, the CDR3 reads TGTGCCAGTAGTACATCGGACAGGAGGGATGGCTACACCTTC.

The chain employs TRBV19 and TRBJ2-5; unclear D gene. The CDR3 is 12 residues long. Germline CDR1 reads LNHDA; CDR2 reads SQIVND (reference sequence). The V gene lost 3 bases and the J gene lost 5 bases, with 7 bases spanning the gap. CDR3: CASSMSHETQYF. In nucleotides, the CDR3 is TGTGCCAGTAGTATGTCCCATGAGACCCAGTACTTC.

The J gene is TRBJ2-7, the V gene TRBV18, with TRBD2 as a possible D gene (6 bases). CDR3 length: 14 amino acids. Trimming removed 2 bases at V and 5 bases at J, with 13 bases between. Per the germline V gene, CDR1 is KGHSH and CDR2 is LQKENI. For the CDR3, the DNA is TGTGCCAGCTCACCAGTTCCGGGGGATCACGAGCAGTACTTC. This gives the protein CASSPVPGDHEQYF.

This rearrangement joins TRBV18 to TRBJ1-1, with 8 positions matching TRBD1. The J segment lost 1 base and the V segment lost 5 bases, leaving 15 bases of the junction unmatched. This CDR3 has 18 residues. Germline CDR1 reads KGHSH; CDR2 reads LQKENI. The CDR3 loop is CASSVNQGAIRTNTEAFF. CDR3 sequence (DNA): TGTGCCAGCTCAGTTAACCAGGGGGCAATAAGGACGAACACTGAAGCTTTCTTT.

This clone was seen more than once but under ten times. This chain uses TRBV19 with TRBJ2-1, with a tentative D call TRBD2 (5 bases). This CDR3 is built from 14 residues. The V gene lost 6 bases and the J gene lost 0 bases, with 9 bases spanning the gap. In germline, CDR1 is LNHDA, CDR2 SQIVND (reference sequence). The CDR3 loop is CASRVGASYNEQFF. CDR3 bases: TGTGCCAGTAGGGTGGGAGCCTCCTACAATGAGCAGTTCTTC.

This chain links TRBV5-6 with TRBJ1-3; D is unresolved. The germline V gene encodes CDR1 SGHDT and CDR2 YYEEEE. This CDR3 has 14 residues. V was pared by 1 base and J by 0 bases, with 5 bases between. This chain's CDR3 is CASSLSISGNTIYF. The DNA of the CDR3 is TGTGCCAGCAGCTTGAGCATCTCTGGAAACACCATATATTTT. Combining the CDR3 with reference TRBV5-6 and TRBJ1-3 gives the whole variable domain DAGVTQSPTHLIKTRGQQVTLRCSPKSGHDTVSWYQQALGQGPQFIFQYYEEEERQRGNFPDRFSGHQFPNYSSELNVNALLLGDSALYLCASSLSISGNTIYFGEGSWLTVV.

The chain has TRBV18 and TRBJ2-6, with 12 bases fitting TRBD1. This CDR3 spans 19 amino acids. Germline V gives CDR1 KGHSH, CDR2 LQKENI. V shed 4 bases, J shed 0 bases, and the junction held 7 bases outside the gene matches. The CDR3 protein is CASSRRDRGPSSGANVLTF. The CDR3 DNA is TGTGCCAGCTCACGCCGGGACAGGGGGCCTAGCTCTGGGGCCAACGTCCTGACTTTC.

The chain employs TRBV19 and TRBJ2-7; TRBD1 aligns across 9 bases. The germline V gene encodes CDR1 LNHDA and CDR2 SQIVND (reference sequence). Trimming at V came to 6 bases and at J to 8 bases, leaving 8 bases not matched to a gene. The CDR3 contains 13 residues. The CDR3 DNA reads TGTGCCAGTAGCGATCGGGACAGGGACAAGCAGTACTTC. Encoded protein: CASSDRDRDKQYF.